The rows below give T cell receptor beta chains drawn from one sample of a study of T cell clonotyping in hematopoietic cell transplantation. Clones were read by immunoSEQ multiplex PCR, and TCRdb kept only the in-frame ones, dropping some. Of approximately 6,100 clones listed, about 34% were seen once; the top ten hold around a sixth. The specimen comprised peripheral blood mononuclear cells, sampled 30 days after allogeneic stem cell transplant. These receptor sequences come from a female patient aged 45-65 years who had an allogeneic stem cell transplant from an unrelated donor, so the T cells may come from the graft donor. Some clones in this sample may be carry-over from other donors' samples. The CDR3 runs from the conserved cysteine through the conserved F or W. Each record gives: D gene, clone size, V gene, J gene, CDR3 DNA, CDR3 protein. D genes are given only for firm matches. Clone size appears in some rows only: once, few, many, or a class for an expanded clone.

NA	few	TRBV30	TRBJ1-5	TGTGCCTGGAGTGTAAAGGGAAATCAGCCCCAGCATTTT	CAWSVKGNQPQHF
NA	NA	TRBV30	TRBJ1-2	TGTGCCTGGACCCGGGACCTTCGCTATGGCTACACCTTC	CAWTRDLRYGYTF
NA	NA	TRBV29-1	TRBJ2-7	TGCAGCGCCACGAGGGAAGAGGGCTACGAGCAGTACTTC	CSATREEGYEQYF
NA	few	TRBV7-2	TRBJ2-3	TGTGCCAGCAGCTTAGGGCCTACCAGACCAGATACGCAGTATTTT	CASSLGPTRPDTQYF
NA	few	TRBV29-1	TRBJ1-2	TGCAGCGTTGAAATAGGGTCAGGGGATGGCTACACCTTC	CSVEIGSGDGYTF
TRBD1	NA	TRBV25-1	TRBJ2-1	TGTGCCAGCAGTGAACGGGACAGGGGCTATGAGCAGTTCTTC	CASSERDRGYEQFF
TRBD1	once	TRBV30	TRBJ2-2	TGTGCCTGGAGTGTTCTGGACAGGGTGGCCGGGGAGCTGTTTTTT	CAWSVLDRVAGELFF
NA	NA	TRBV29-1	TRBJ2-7	TGCAGCGTTGAAGAAGAGGGTTACGAGCAGTACTTC	CSVEEEGYEQYF
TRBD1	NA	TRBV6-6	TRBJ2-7	TGTGCCAGCAGTTACGGGACAGGAACCTACGAGCAGTACTTC	CASSYGTGTYEQYF
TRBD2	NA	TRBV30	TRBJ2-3	TGCGCCTGGAGTGAAAAGGCGGGAGGGCCAGGAGATACGCAGTATTTT	CAWSEKAGGPGDTQYF
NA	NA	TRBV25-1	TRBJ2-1	TGTGCCAGCAGCCGGGACACCTACAATGAGCAGTTCTTC	CASSRDTYNEQFF
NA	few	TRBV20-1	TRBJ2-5	TGCAGTGCTAGAGATAGGAGGGCTCAGTACTTC	CSARDRRAQYF